What follows describes a single T cell receptor (beta chain). Its antigen is currently unknown. TCRdb's copy holds only in-frame clones and misses some; the assay was immunoSEQ multiplex PCR. Of about 120,000 clones listed, roughly nine tenths are singletons. The CDR3 has 15 amino acids. The germline gives CDR1 MNHEY, CDR2 SVGAGI. V gave up 2 bases and J gave up 5 bases, with 15 bases separating them. These data come from a study of graft-versus-host responses after intestinal transplantation. Study context: Recipients had transplants, and these were multivisceral, liver-intestinal, or isolated intestinal. The whole recipient group had anti-thymocyte globulin induction followed by tacrolimus and steroids for two to three years.

Study findings and constraints: GvH clonotypes were identified within recipient marrow, with a subset emerging first in ileum or blood. Early HvG declines after transplant were associated with peak circulating GvH clone levels.

The TCR sequence derives from a human donor who received an intestinal transplant. This chain uses TRBV6-5 with TRBJ1-1, with no clear D. Sequenced material: unstimulated CD4+ T cells sorted from spleen or lymph node cells, taken before intestinal transplant. In DNA, the CDR3 is TGTGCCAGCAGTTACGGGTCGGTGGCGAGGACTGAAGCTTTCTTT. Its protein is CASSYGSVARTEAFF.